The clone carrying this T cell receptor (beta chain) has just a few counts. Its specificity is unknown. The data were obtained in a study of vaccination and CD4 T cells after COVID-19. The wider study: Each convalescent patient was PCR positive for SARS-CoV-2 on nasal swab; eight or nine cases were mild and one severe. The convalescents were made up of six males and four females, two of whom were Hispanic. Between diagnosis and the drawing of post-COVID samples lay a median roughly 94 days (range 35 to 161).

Cultured CD4+ T cell DNA underwent sequencing with the Oncomine TCR Beta short-read assay. MiXCR, run by TCRdb on the PCR reads, gives a single entry per CDR3 protein. The table shows 16,000 or so distinct CDR3 sequences, with roughly half occurring only once. Treatment of the sample: approximately 9-day PBMC culture with coronavirus spike peptide pools or control peptides (ViraFEST assay). In the ViraFEST assay, peptide-pool expansion preceded TCR sequencing of expanded clonotypes. The CDR3 loop spans 14 amino acids. Trimming shortened V by 5 bases and J by 1 base, and 9 bases separated the two germline ends. The germline V gene has CDR1 LNHDA and CDR2 SQIVND (reference sequence).

The sequencing used CD4+ T cells from blood, cultured in vitro, collected before SARS-CoV-2 vaccination. The genes are TRBV19 and TRBJ1-5; the D is unclear. The clonotype was recovered from a human donor who had recovered from COVID-19. CDR3 residues: CASSLGGSNQPQHF. The CDR3 DNA is TGTGCCAGTAGTCTGGGTGGCAGCAATCAGCCCCAGCATTTT.